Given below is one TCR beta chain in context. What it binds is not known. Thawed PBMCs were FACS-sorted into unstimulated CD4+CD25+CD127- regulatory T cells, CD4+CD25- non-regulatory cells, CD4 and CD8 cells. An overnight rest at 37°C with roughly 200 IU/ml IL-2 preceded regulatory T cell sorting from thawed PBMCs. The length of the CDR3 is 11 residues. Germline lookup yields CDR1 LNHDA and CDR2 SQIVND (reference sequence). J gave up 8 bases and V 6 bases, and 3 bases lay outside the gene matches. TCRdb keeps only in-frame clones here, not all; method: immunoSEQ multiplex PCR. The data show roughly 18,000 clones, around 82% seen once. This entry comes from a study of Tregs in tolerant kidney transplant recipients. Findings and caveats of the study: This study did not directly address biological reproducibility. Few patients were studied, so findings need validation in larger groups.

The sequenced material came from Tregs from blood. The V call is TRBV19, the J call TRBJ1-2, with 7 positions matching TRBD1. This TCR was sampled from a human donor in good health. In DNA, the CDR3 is TGTGCCAGTAGATACAGGGGCGGCTACACCTTC. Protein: CASRYRGGYTF.